These T cell receptor beta chains were read from a single sample in a study of cytomegalovirus exposure and HLA in healthy donors. The protocol was immunoSEQ multiplex PCR, while the TCRdb copy is restricted to in-frame clones and leaves out a portion. Of 150,000 to 180,000 clones detected, 80% to 90% appear once; the ten largest clones hold 20% to 25%. Sequencing input: PBMCs. Receptors originate from a man between 18 and 35 years old in good health and CMV-seropositive. Each CDR3 is given with its conserved first and last residue. A D gene is named only where the DNA matches it firmly. For some rows the clone size is stated as once, few or many, or as a class when expanded; others skip it.

abundance: NA; d_gene: TRBD2; j_gene: TRBJ2-3; len: 18; v_gene: TRBV7-2; CDR3nt: TGTGCCAGCAGCCGAAAAACCTTACTAGCGGCAAGCACAGATACGCAGTATTTT; CDR3aa: CASSRKTLLAASTDTQYF
abundance: NA; d_gene: NA; j_gene: TRBJ1-1; len: 14; v_gene: TRBV6-1; CDR3nt: TGTGCCAGCAGTGACGAGGGGGTAGGGGTTGAAGCTTTCTTT; CDR3aa: CASSDEGVGVEAFF
abundance: NA; d_gene: NA; j_gene: TRBJ2-3; len: 16; v_gene: TRBV30; CDR3nt: TGTGCCTGGAGTGTGAAGGGAGGCTATAGCACAGATACGCAGTATTTT; CDR3aa: CAWSVKGGYSTDTQYF
abundance: NA; d_gene: TRBD1; j_gene: TRBJ1-2; len: 17; v_gene: TRBV4-3; CDR3nt: TGCGCCAGCAGCCAAGATACGGGGACAGGAGCAAACTATGGCTACACCTTC; CDR3aa: CASSQDTGTGANYGYTF
abundance: NA; d_gene: NA; j_gene: TRBJ1-5; len: 11; v_gene: TRBV30; CDR3nt: TGTGCCTGGAGGTCACAGCAGCCCCAGCATTTT; CDR3aa: CAWRSQQPQHF
abundance: few; d_gene: NA; j_gene: TRBJ1-5; len: 13; v_gene: TRBV27; CDR3nt: TGTGCCAGCAGTCGGCGGGAGAATCAGCCCCAGCATTTT; CDR3aa: CASSRRENQPQHF
abundance: NA; d_gene: TRBD1; j_gene: TRBJ1-3; len: 15; v_gene: TRBV5-6; CDR3nt: TGTGCCAGCAGCTTGGGTACAGGGGTAGGAAACACCATATATTTT; CDR3aa: CASSLGTGVGNTIYF
abundance: NA; d_gene: NA; j_gene: TRBJ2-7; len: 15; v_gene: TRBV4-3; CDR3nt: TGCGCCAGCAGCCAAGATGTGGGGGCAGCCTACGAGCAGTACTTC; CDR3aa: CASSQDVGAAYEQYF
abundance: once; d_gene: NA; j_gene: TRBJ1-1; len: 11; v_gene: TRBV29-1; CDR3nt: TGCAGCGTCTACAGTGTTGCTGAAGCTTTCTTT; CDR3aa: CSVYSVAEAFF
abundance: NA; d_gene: NA; j_gene: TRBJ2-5; len: 14; v_gene: TRBV5-6; CDR3nt: TGTGCCAGCAGCACCGCGGGACAGCAAGAGACCCAGTACTTC; CDR3aa: CASSTAGQQETQYF
abundance: once; d_gene: NA; j_gene: TRBJ1-5; len: 14; v_gene: TRBV6-5; CDR3nt: TGTGCCAGCAGTTATGGTATAGGGGATCAGCCCCAGCATTTT; CDR3aa: CASSYGIGDQPQHF
abundance: NA; d_gene: NA; j_gene: TRBJ1-2; len: 14; v_gene: TRBV6-5; CDR3nt: TGTGCCAGCAGTTATTCCGGTCGCGGCTATGGCTACACCTTC; CDR3aa: CASSYSGRGYGYTF
abundance: NA; d_gene: NA; j_gene: TRBJ2-1; len: 12; v_gene: TRBV2; CDR3nt: TGTGCCAGCAGTGGACTAGTCTTTGAGCAGTTCTTC; CDR3aa: CASSGLVFEQFF
abundance: NA; d_gene: TRBD2; j_gene: TRBJ2-1; len: 14; v_gene: TRBV9; CDR3nt: TGTGCCAGCAGCGTCATAGCGGGGGACAATGAGCAGTTCTTC; CDR3aa: CASSVIAGDNEQFF
abundance: NA; d_gene: TRBD1; j_gene: TRBJ1-4; len: 14; v_gene: TRBV29-1; CDR3nt: TGCAGCGTTGGACAGGGTCAAACTAATGAAAAACTGTTTTTT; CDR3aa: CSVGQGQTNEKLFF
abundance: NA; d_gene: TRBD2; j_gene: TRBJ2-1; len: 15; v_gene: TRBV2; CDR3nt: TGTGCCAGCAGGCTAGCGGGGACGACCTACAATGAGCAGTTCTTC; CDR3aa: CASRLAGTTYNEQFF
abundance: NA; d_gene: NA; j_gene: TRBJ2-3; len: 16; v_gene: TRBV4-1; CDR3nt: TGCGCCAGCAGCCAAGGGTTTGGGGGGACCACAGATACGCAGTATTTT; CDR3aa: CASSQGFGGTTDTQYF
abundance: NA; d_gene: NA; j_gene: TRBJ2-1; len: 13; v_gene: TRBV5-1; CDR3nt: TGCGCCAGCAGCTTGGGTATAAACAATGAGCAGTTCTTC; CDR3aa: CASSLGINNEQFF
abundance: NA; d_gene: NA; j_gene: TRBJ2-2; len: 11; v_gene: TRBV5-1; CDR3nt: TGCGCCAGCAGCTTCGGCGGGGAGCTGTTTTTT; CDR3aa: CASSFGGELFF
abundance: NA; d_gene: NA; j_gene: TRBJ1-1; len: 15; v_gene: TRBV5-6; CDR3nt: TGTGCCAGCACCCTTGTGGGAGGAATGAACACTGAAGCTTTCTTT; CDR3aa: CASTLVGGMNTEAFF
abundance: NA; d_gene: NA; j_gene: TRBJ1-1; len: 15; v_gene: TRBV6-4; CDR3nt: TGTGCCAGCAGAGGGTCCGGGACACGTAACACTGAAGCTTTCTTT; CDR3aa: CASRGSGTRNTEAFF
abundance: NA; d_gene: TRBD1; j_gene: TRBJ1-4; len: 18; v_gene: TRBV18; CDR3nt: TGTGCCAGCTCACCCTCCCGGGGACAGGGCCCTTTGGATGAAAAACTGTTTTTT; CDR3aa: CASSPSRGQGPLDEKLFF
abundance: NA; d_gene: NA; j_gene: TRBJ1-2; len: 13; v_gene: TRBV11-1; CDR3nt: TGTGCCAGCAGCTTAGCAGGGGATTATGGCTACACCTTC; CDR3aa: CASSLAGDYGYTF
abundance: NA; d_gene: NA; j_gene: TRBJ1-1; len: 16; v_gene: TRBV6-5; CDR3nt: TGTGCCAGCAGTTACTCTAGTTGGACAGTGAACACTGAAGCTTTCTTT; CDR3aa: CASSYSSWTVNTEAFF
abundance: NA; d_gene: TRBD1; j_gene: TRBJ2-7; len: 16; v_gene: TRBV6-1; CDR3nt: TGTGCCAGCAGTGAGCGATGGGGGACAGGGCAACGCGAGCAGTACTTC; CDR3aa: CASSERWGTGQREQYF
abundance: NA; d_gene: NA; j_gene: TRBJ1-2; len: 13; v_gene: TRBV7-6; CDR3nt: TGTGCCAGCAGCTTAGGATGGGAGGGAGGCTACACCTTC; CDR3aa: CASSLGWEGGYTF
abundance: NA; d_gene: NA; j_gene: TRBJ1-5; len: 11; v_gene: TRBV6-6; CDR3nt: TGTGCCAGCAGTTCAGGTCAGCCCCAGCATTTT; CDR3aa: CASSSGQPQHF
abundance: few; d_gene: NA; j_gene: TRBJ2-7; len: 14; v_gene: TRBV13; CDR3nt: TGTGCCAGCAGTCCCTCGGACAATCCCTACGAGCAGTACTTC; CDR3aa: CASSPSDNPYEQYF
abundance: NA; d_gene: TRBD1; j_gene: TRBJ1-2; len: 13; v_gene: TRBV6-5; CDR3nt: TGTGCCAGCAGAAAAGACAGGGGCTATGGCTACACCTTC; CDR3aa: CASRKDRGYGYTF